This TCR beta chain comes out of a study of T cells in Graves' hyperthyroidism and ophthalmopathy (dated by TCRdb to between 2017 and 2020). For the study in its entirety: Peripheral blood was collected at initial diagnosis, before any treatment. To identify TCR V-J signatures that set the groups apart, the researchers used a discovery cohort of roughly 100 patients, made up of under 50 with Graves' ophthalmopathy and approximately 57 with stable Graves' hyperthyroidism. Prospective prediction of ophthalmopathy was tested in an independent validation cohort of some 19 hyperthyroidism patients and some 17 patients who later progressed to ophthalmopathy. For training and testing, the 95 to 100 patients in the discovery cohort were randomly divided in a 7:3 ratio. In more than 5 Graves' hyperthyroidism patients, the study also compared T-cell repertoires from thyroid tissue with T-cell repertoires from blood. Following sampling, methimazole starting at 30 mg daily was given to hyperthyroidism patients, and high-dose intravenous methylprednisolone was given to ophthalmopathy patients. The paper describes TCR Vbeta CDR3 sequencing of 135 peripheral blood samples, made up of roughly 40 ophthalmopathy patients, approximately 76 hyperthyroidism patients and 17 progressor patients.

Ophthalmopathy patients had moderately to severely active disease, with a Clinical Activity Score of 3 or more, a NOSPECS grade of 4 or more, and a disease duration of less than 3 months. The study excluded patients with uncontrolled infections, other autoimmune diseases, pregnancy or lactation. Clinical symptoms, serum thyroxine and TRAb, thyroid ultrasound, and orbital computed tomography formed the basis for the diagnoses. PBMCs were separated from 10 ml of fresh peripheral blood using Ficoll-Paque density gradient centrifugation. Trizol reagent was used to extract total RNA, and RNA quality was then checked on an Agilent 2100 Bioanalyzer. V has 2 bases trimmed and J has 4 bases trimmed; junction bases matching no gene number 3. The germline V gene sets CDR1 to MDHEN and CDR2 to SYDVKM. Reading from cysteine to phenylalanine, the CDR3 counts 14 amino acids. Only CDR3 DNA is held: 42 bases, read in frame from base 1.

Amplification of TCR beta CDR3 regions was carried out from RNA transcripts. The TCR CDR3 was subjected to a first round of RT-PCR using the HTBI primer set and the Qiagen OneStep RT-PCR kit. The libraries were constructed in a second round of multiplex PCR and then size-selected and purified. Sequencing of the libraries was done on an Illumina HiSeq2000 using paired-end 100 bp reads. Regarding the original processing steps: SOAPnuke was used to process the raw data, removing reads that contained adapters or uncalled bases, had a mean Phred below 15, or lacked an exact match to the constant primer or identifier. COPE v1.2.5 was used to merge the high-quality paired reads, and each unique nucleotide sequence was defined as a clonotype. Clonotypes were aligned to IMGT TRBV, TRBD and TRBJ reference segments using MiTCR v1.1. The analysis was restricted to V-J combinations with a frequency above 0.0001, which together covered about 99% of the repertoires. The TCS score was defined as the ratio of F50 (clonal expansion) to E x V (chaos), calculated using BLOSUM62-based TCRdist between CDR3 peptides within each V-J. Welch's t-statistics and random forest reduced 514 V-J features to roughly 13, which were used in a naive Bayes classifier (R e1071). TCRdb itself trimmed the public reads at Q25 with fastp, ran MiXCR and retained productive beta chains. Rows merge per CDR3 protein into single entries with the most common DNA and genes. For this entry, the V and J calls and clone size follow TCRdb and not the study's own pipeline. The sample data list 560,000 or so distinct CDR3 sequences, and less than 20% of these were observed just once. Around 50% of the sample belongs to the ten largest clones.

This clonotype was detected many times. This receptor's antigen is unknown. The sample holds no much larger clone one base away, and base qualities are not on file. What the authors observed across the whole study: No statistical method was used to fix the sample size in advance, and group allocation was not hidden from the investigators. In validation, the model predicted progression to ophthalmopathy with roughly 66% sensitivity and approximately 74% specificity, a median of approximately 6.5 months before onset. A 13 V-J signature model separated ophthalmopathy from stable hyperthyroidism, with over 85% sensitivity and about 81% specificity in cross-validation and 80%/75% in testing. Blood samples also contained most of the expanded thyroid clonotypes (frequency above 0.001), which suggests that blood repertoires may reflect thyroid immune responses.

The chain is assembled from TRBV28 and TRBJ2-3, with 7 junctional bases fitting TRBD2. The TCR originated in a man between 35 and 55 years old with Graves' ophthalmopathy. Material: blood. The DNA is as follows: TGTGCCAGCAGTTTACGACTAGCCGCAGATACGCAGTATTTT. Its amino acids are CASSLRLAADTQYF.